This TCR beta chain was sequenced for a study of blood T cell repertoires in COVID-19. Using immunoSEQ multiplex PCR, the repertoire was profiled, and TCRdb retains in-frame clones only, with some absent. The sample gives fewer than 200,000 clones, under 85% of which show up once; more than 10% is in the top ten. CDR1 is LGHDT, CDR2 YNNKEL, per germline (reference sequence). This CDR3 region has 15 residues. The V and J ends lost 5 bases and 6 bases respectively, with 20 bases between them. This clonotype originated in a man aged 50 to 60 who had recovered from COVID-19. The source material was PBMCs or T cells enriched from blood (not recorded which). The chain recombines TRBV3-1 (or the pseudogene TRBV3-2) with TRBJ2-7; maybe TRBD2 (5 bases). The CDR3 is CASSSMRGLSGEQYF. The CDR3, as DNA: TGTGCCAGCAGCTCGATGCGAGGGCTTAGTGGCGAGCAGTACTTC.